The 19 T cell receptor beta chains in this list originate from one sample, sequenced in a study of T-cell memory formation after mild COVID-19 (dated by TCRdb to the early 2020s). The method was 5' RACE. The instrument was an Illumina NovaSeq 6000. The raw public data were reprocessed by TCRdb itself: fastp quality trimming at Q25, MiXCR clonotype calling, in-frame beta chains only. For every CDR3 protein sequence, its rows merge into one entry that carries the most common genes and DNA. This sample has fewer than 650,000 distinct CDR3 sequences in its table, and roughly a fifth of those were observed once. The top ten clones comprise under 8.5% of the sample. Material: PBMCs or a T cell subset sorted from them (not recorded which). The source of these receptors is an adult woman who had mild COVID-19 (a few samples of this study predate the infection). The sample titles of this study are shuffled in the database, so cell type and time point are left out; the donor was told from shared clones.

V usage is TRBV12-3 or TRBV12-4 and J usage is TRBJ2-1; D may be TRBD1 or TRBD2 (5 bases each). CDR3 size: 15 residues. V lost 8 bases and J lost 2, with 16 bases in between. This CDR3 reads CASQREGTPYNEQFF. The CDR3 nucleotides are TGTGCCAGCCAGAGGGAAGGGACCCCCTACAATGAGCAGTTCTTC.

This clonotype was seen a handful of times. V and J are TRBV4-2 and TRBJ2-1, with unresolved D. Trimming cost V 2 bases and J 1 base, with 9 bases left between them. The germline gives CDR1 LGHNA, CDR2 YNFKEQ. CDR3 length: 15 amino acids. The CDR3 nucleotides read TGTGCCAGCAGCCAAAACACTGGTTCCTACAATGAGCAGTTCTTC. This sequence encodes CASSQNTGSYNEQFF.

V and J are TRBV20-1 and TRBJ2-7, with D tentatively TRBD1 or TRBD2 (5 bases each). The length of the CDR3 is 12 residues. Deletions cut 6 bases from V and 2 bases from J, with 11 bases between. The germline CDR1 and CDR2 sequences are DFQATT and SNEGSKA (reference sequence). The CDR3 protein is CSAGTTAYEQYF. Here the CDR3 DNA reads TGCAGTGCGGGGACCACCGCCTACGAGCAGTACTTC.

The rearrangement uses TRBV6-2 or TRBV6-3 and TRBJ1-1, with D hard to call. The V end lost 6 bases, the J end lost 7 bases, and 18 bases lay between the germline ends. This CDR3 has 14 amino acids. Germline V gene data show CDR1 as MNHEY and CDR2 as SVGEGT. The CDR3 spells CASREHRRTGEAFF. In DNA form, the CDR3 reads TGTGCCAGCAGAGAACATAGACGGACCGGTGAAGCTTTCTTT.

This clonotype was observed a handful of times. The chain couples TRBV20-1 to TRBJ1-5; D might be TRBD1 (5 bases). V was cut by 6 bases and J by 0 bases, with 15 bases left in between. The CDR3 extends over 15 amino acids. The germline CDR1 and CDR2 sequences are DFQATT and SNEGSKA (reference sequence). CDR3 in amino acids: CSASWGGTSNQPQHF. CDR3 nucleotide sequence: TGCAGTGCGTCCTGGGGCGGTACTAGCAATCAGCCCCAGCATTTT.

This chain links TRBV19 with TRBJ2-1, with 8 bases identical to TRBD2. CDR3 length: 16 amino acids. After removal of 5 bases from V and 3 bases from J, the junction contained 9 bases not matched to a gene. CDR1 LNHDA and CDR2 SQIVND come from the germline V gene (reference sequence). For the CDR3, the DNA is TGTGCCAGTAGTCGGGGGGGACCCTGGGGCTACAATGAGCAGTTCTTC. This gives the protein CASSRGGPWGYNEQFF.

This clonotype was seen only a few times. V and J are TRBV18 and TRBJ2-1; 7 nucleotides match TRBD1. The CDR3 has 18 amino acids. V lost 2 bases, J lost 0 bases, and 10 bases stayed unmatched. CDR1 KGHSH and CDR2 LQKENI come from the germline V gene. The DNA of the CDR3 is TGTGCCAGCTCACCAGGGACAGAGCACGAGAGCTCCTACAATGAGCAGTTCTTC. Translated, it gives CASSPGTEHESSYNEQFF.

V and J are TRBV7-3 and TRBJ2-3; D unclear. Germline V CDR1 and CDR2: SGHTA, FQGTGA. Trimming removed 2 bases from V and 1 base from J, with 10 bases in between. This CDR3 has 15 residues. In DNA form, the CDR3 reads TGTGCCAGCAGCTTAGGTCCCTCTGGCACAGATACGCAGTATTTT. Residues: CASSLGPSGTDTQYF.

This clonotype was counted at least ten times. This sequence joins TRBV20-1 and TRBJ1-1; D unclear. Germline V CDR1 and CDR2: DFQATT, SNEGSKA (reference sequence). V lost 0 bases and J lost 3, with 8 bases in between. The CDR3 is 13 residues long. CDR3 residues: CSARDEVDTEAFF. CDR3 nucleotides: TGCAGTGCTAGAGATGAGGTGGACACTGAAGCTTTCTTT.

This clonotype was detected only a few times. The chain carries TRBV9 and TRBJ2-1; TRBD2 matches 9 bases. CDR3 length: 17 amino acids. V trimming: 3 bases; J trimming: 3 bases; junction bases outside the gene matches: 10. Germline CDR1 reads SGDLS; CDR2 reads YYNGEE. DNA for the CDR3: TGTGCCAGCAGCGCCGAAGCGGGGGGATTCTTCTACAATGAGCAGTTCTTC. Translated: CASSAEAGGFFYNEQFF.

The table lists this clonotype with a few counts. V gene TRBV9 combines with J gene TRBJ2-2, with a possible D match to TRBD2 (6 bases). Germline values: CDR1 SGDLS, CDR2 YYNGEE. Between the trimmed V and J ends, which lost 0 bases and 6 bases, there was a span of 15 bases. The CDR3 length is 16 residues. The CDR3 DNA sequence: TGTGCCAGCAGCGTAGAGCCTCGTTGGGAGGCCGGGGAGCTGTTTTTT. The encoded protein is CASSVEPRWEAGELFF.

CDR3 in DNA: TGCGCCAGCAGCCGCACCCTACCCGGGACAGGGGACGAGCAGTACTTC. Its protein product is CASSRTLPGTGDEQYF. V and J are TRBV4-1 and TRBJ2-7, with 10 bases aligning to TRBD1. Germline V gene lookup returns CDR1 MGHRA and CDR2 YSYEKL. This CDR3 contains 16 residues. The V gene end was trimmed by 4 bases and the J gene end by 5 bases; junction bases not matched to a gene: 11.

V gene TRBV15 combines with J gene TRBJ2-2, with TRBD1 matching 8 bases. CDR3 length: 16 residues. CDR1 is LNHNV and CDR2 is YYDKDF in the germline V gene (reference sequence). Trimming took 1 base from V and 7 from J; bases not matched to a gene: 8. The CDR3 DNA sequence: TGTGCCACCAGCAGAGGAGTACAGGGGGGTAACGGGGAGCTGTTTTTT. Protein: CATSRGVQGGNGELFF. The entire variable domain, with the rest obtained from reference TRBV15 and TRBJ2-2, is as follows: DAMVIQNPRYQVTQFGKPVTLSCSQTLNHNVMYWYQQKSSQAPKLLFHYYDKDFNNEADTPDNFQSRRPNTSFCFLDIRSPGLGDTAMYLCATSRGVQGGNGELFFGEGSRLTVL.

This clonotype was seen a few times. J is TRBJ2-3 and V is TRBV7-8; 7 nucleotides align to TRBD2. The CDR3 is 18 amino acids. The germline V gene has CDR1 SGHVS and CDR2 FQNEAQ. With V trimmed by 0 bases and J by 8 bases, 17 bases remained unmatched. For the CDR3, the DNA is TGTGCCAGCAGCTTAGCAATCCCCGCTTCAGGGACTATCATTACGCAGTATTTT. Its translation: CASSLAIPASGTIITQYF. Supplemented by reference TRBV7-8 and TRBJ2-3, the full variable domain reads GAGVSQSPRYKVAKRGQDVALRCDPISGHVSLFWYQQALGQGPEFLTYFQNEAQLDKSGLPSDRFFAERPEGSVSTLKIQRTQQEDSAVYLCASSLAIPASGTIITQYFGPGTRLTVL.

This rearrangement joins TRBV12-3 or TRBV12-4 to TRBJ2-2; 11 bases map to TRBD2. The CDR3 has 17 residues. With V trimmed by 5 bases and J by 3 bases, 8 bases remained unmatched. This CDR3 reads CASSLGTSGGDTGELFF. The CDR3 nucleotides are TGTGCCAGCAGTCTCGGGACTAGCGGAGGGGACACCGGGGAGCTGTTTTTT.

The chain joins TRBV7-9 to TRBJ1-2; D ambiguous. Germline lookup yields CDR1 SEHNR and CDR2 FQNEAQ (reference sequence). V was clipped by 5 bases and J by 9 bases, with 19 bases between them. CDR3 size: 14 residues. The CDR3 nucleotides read TGTGCCAGCAGCCCCCCCCGGGCATGGATTAGCTACACCTTC. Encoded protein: CASSPPRAWISYTF.

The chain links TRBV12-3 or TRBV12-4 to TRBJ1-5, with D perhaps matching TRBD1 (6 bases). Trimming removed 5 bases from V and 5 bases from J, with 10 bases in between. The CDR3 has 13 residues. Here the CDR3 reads CASSPRTDQPQHF. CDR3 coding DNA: TGTGCCAGCAGTCCCCGGACAGATCAGCCCCAGCATTTT.

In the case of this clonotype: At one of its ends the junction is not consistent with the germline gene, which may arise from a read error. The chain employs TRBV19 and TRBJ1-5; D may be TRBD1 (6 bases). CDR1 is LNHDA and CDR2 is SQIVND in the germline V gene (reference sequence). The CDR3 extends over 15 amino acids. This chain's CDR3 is CASRKQGGDNQPQHF. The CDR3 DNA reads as TGTGCCAGTAGGAAACAGGGTGGAGACAATCAGCCTCAGCATTTT.

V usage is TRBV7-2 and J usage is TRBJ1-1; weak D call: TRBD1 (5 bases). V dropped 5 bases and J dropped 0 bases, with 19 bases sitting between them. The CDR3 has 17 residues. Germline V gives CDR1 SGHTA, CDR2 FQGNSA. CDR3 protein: CASSPRARGGVNTEAFF. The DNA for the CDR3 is TGTGCCAGCAGCCCCAGGGCAAGAGGCGGCGTGAACACTGAAGCTTTCTTT. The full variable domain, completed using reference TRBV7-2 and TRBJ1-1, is GAGVSQSPSNKVTEKGKDVELRCDPISGHTALYWYRQSLGQGLEFLIYFQGNSAPDKSGLPSDRFSAERTGGSVSTLTIQRTQQEDSAVYLCASSPRARGGVNTEAFFGQGTRLTVV.